This TCR beta chain originates from a study of blood T cell repertoires in COVID-19. Recruited during active infection, patients (from Seattle) were subsequently followed longitudinally. TCRdb's table, derived via immunoSEQ multiplex PCR, lists solely in-frame clones and lacks some. The table includes about 94,000 clones, roughly 70% detected once. Germline values: CDR1 MNHNS, CDR2 SASEGT. The length of the CDR3 is 15 residues. V was clipped by 2 bases and J by 9 bases, with 17 bases between them. The source of this sequence is a man between 65 and 79 years old with COVID-19, enrolled during active disease. The genes are TRBV6-1 and TRBJ2-1; a possible D gene is TRBD1 (5 bases). The sequenced material came from peripheral blood. In DNA form, the CDR3 reads TGTGCCAGCAGTGAAAGGGGAAGAAGTCAGGCTGAGCAGTTCTTC. Amino acids: CASSERGRSQAEQFF.